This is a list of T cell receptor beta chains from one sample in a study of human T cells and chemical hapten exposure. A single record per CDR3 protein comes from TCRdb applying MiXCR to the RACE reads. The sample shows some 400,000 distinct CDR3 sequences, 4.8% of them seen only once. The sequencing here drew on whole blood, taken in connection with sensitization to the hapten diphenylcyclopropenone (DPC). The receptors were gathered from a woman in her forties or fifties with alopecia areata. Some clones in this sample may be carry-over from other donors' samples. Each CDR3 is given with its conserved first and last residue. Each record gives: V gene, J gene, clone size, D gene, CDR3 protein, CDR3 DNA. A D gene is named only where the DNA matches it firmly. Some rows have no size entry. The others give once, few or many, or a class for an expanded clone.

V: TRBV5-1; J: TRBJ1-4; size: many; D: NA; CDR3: CASSSGMTNEKLFF; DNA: TGCGCCAGCAGCTCGGGTATGACTAATGAAAAACTGTTTTTT
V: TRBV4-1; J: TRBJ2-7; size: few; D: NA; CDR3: CASSTLRLYEQYF; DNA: TGCGCCAGCAGCACCCTTCGTTTATACGAGCAGTACTTC
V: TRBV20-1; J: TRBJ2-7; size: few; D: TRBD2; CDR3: CSARDLADFYEQYF; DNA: TGCAGTGCTAGGGATCTAGCGGACTTCTACGAGCAGTACTTC
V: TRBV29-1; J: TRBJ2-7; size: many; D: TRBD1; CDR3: CSAGDSTTYEQYF; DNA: TGCAGCGCTGGGGACAGCACGACCTACGAGCAGTACTTC
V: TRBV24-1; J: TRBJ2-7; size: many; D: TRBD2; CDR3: CATSERGDEQYF; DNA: TGTGCCACCAGTGAACGGGGGGACGAGCAGTACTTC
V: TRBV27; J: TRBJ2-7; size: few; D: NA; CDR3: CASRLGTTSYEQYF; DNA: TGTGCCAGCAGGCTTGGGACGACATCCTACGAGCAGTACTTC
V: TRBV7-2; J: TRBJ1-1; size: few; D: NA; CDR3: CATPQEGNTEAFF; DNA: TGTGCCACGCCGCAGGAGGGGAACACTGAAGCTTTCTTT
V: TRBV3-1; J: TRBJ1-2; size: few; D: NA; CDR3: CASSQDPSNYGYTF; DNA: TGTGCCAGCAGCCAAGATCCCTCCAACTATGGCTACACCTTC
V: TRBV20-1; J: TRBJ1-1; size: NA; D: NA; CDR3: CSATVGHSNTEAFF; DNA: TGCAGTGCTACGGTAGGACATTCGAACACTGAAGCTTTCTTT
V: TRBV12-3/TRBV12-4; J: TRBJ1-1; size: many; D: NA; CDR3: CASMRGDTEAFF; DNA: TGTGCCAGCATGCGGGGGGACACTGAAGCTTTCTTT
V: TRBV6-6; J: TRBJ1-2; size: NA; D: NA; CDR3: CASSSSVHGYTF; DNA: TGTGCCAGCAGCTCCAGCGTGCATGGCTACACCTTC
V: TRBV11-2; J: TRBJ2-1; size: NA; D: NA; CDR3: CASSLLTNANEQFF; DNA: TGTGCCAGCAGCTTACTGACGAACGCCAATGAGCAGTTCTTC
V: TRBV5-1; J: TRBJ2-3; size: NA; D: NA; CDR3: CASSIGGGEDTQYF; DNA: TGCGCCAGCAGCATCGGTGGGGGTGAAGATACGCAGTATTTT
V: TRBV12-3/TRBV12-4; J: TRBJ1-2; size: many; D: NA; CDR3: CASSPLSRAGTNGYTF; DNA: TGTGCCAGCAGTCCACTGAGCAGGGCAGGGACGAATGGCTACACCTTC
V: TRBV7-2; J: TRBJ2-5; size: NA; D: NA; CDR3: CASSPGTGLQETQYF; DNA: TGTGCCAGCAGCCCCGGTACAGGGCTACAAGAGACCCAGTACTTC
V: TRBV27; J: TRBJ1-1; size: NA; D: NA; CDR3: CASSFSPAGTEAFF; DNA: TGTGCCAGCAGTTTTTCCCCCGCGGGGACTGAAGCTTTCTTT